Listed here are 10 T cell receptor beta chains from one sample, sequenced in a study of molecular identifiers for immune sequencing clone quantification. TCRdb ran MiXCR on the PCR reads and lists one entry per CDR3 protein. The profile shows about half a million distinct CDR3 sequences, roughly 24% of them singletons. Sequencing was performed on naive CD8+ T cells from blood, with Jurkat cell RNA spiked in. Subset indicated: FACS-sorted CD8+CD4-CCR7+CD45RA+ naive T cells. These receptors came from a human donor in good health. Some libraries in this study had Jurkat cell RNA spiked in.

The chain links TRBV5-4 to TRBJ1-2; a possible D gene is TRBD1 (5 bases). CDR1 is SGHNT, CDR2 YYREEE, per germline (reference sequence). The length of the CDR3 is 15 residues. Trimming shortened V by 3 bases and J by 4 bases, and 16 bases separated the two germline ends. The DNA of the CDR3 is TGTGCCAGCAGCTGGGCCGGGACGACCTCCTATGGCTACACCTTC. Encoded protein: CASSWAGTTSYGYTF.

This clonotype occurred once. Just one base apart from a much larger clone, this may be a read error. This sequence joins TRBV5-1 and TRBJ2-3; TRBD2 matches 12 bases. Germline V lookup: CDR1 SGHRS, CDR2 YFSETQ. This CDR3 region has 14 residues. V shed 7 bases and J 8 bases; nucleotides not matched to a gene: 8. The CDR3 nucleotides read TGCGCCAGCTACGGACTAGCGGGGTCAGCTACGCAGTATTTT. This encodes CASYGLAGSATQYF.

In its sample, this clonotype was seen many times. The chain couples TRBV2 to TRBJ2-2, with no clear D. Germline assignment: CDR1 SNHLY and CDR2 FYNNEI. Trimming pared 5 bases from V and 5 bases from J, leaving 9 bases between. The CDR3 spans 13 residues. The CDR3 coding sequence is TGTGCCAGCAGTTCTAGAGCTACCGGGGAGCTGTTTTTT. Amino acids: CASSSRATGELFF.

Only a few counts were recorded for this clonotype. This chain uses TRBV20-1 with TRBJ2-7, with D possibly matching TRBD2 (6 bases). Trimming shortened V by 4 bases and J by 3 bases, and 13 bases separated the two germline ends. Germline CDR1 is DFQATT and CDR2 is SNEGSKA (reference sequence). The CDR3 sequence is 13 residues long. This CDR3 reads CSATGPGVYEQYF. The CDR3 region has the DNA TGCAGTGCTACTGGACCGGGGGTCTACGAGCAGTACTTC.

This clonotype was observed many times. The J gene is TRBJ1-2, the V gene TRBV30; 7 bases map to TRBD1. V trimming: 6 bases; J trimming: 7 bases; junction bases outside the gene matches: 14. Looked up from germline, CDR1 is GTSNPN and CDR2 is SVGIG (reference sequence). The CDR3 contains 14 residues. This CDR3 reads CACPEGAGLSGYTF. As DNA, the CDR3 is TGTGCCTGCCCAGAGGGGGCCGGTCTGTCTGGCTACACCTTC.

This chain uses TRBV29-1 with TRBJ2-7, with no clear D. This CDR3 contains 12 residues. V lost 0 bases to trimming and J lost 5 bases, with 8 bases between them. CDR1 and CDR2 (germline): SQVTM, ANQGSEA. As DNA, the CDR3 is TGCAGCGTTGAAGATGGCAGCCACGAGCAGTACTTC. Protein product: CSVEDGSHEQYF.

Note on this clonotype: Being one base from a much bigger clone, this may be a read error. The CDR3 DNA reads TGTGCCAGCAACTCGCAACCGGGACAGTTCTCTGGGGCCAACGTCCTGACTTTC. Its translation is CASNSQPGQFSGANVLTF. The chain uses TRBV5-3 and TRBJ2-6; TRBD1 matches 7 bases. TRBV5-3 is marked as an open reading frame, function uncertain. J lost 0 bases, V lost 8 bases, and 14 bases had no gene match. This CDR3 has 18 amino acids.

Many counts were recorded for this clonotype. CDR3 region: CASSQSGTGTDTQYF. The CDR3 DNA follows: TGTGCCAGCAGCCAAAGTGGGACAGGGACAGATACGCAGTATTTT. The chain employs TRBV7-9 and TRBJ2-3, with 9 positions matching TRBD1. This CDR3 has 15 amino acids. The ends lost 5 bases at V and 3 bases at J; junction bases unmatched: 6. Per the germline V gene, CDR1 is SEHNR and CDR2 is FQNEAQ (reference sequence).

This clonotype was counted a few times. This chain joins TRBV20-1 and TRBJ2-2; 7 positions match TRBD1. The CDR3 has 13 residues. Germline CDR1 DFQATT, CDR2 SNEGSKA (reference sequence). The V gene end was trimmed by 5 bases and the J gene end by 5 bases; junction bases not matched to a gene: 5. As DNA, the CDR3 is TGCAGTGCTGGTCACAGGGGAACCGGGGAGCTGTTTTTT. This encodes CSAGHRGTGELFF.

The rearrangement uses TRBV12-5 and TRBJ2-1; 9 positions agree with TRBD1. There are 16 residues in the CDR3. J lost 7 bases, V lost 2 bases, and 9 bases had no gene match. In germline, CDR1 is LGHNT, CDR2 FRNRAP. Written as DNA, the CDR3 is TGTGCTAGTGGTTTGACTCGTCCGGGACAGGGTAATGAGCAGTTCTTC. This sequence encodes CASGLTRPGQGNEQFF.